The entry that follows covers one T cell receptor beta chain sequence. Its antigen is as yet unknown. This sample was included in a study of cytomegalovirus exposure and HLA in healthy donors. Study-level results: Association of roughly 17,000 TCR beta sequences with HLA alleles was found at 0.05 false discovery rate in a later analysis.

V was pared by 5 bases and J by 0 bases, with 11 bases between. This CDR3 has 15 residues. CDR1 and CDR2 from the germline V gene are MNHEY and SVGAGI. Primers: 60 Vbeta forward and 13 Jbeta reverse. Here immunoSEQ multiplex PCR was the method, and the copy in TCRdb shows in-frame clones only, minus some. The sample contains tens of thousands of clones, just under 70% of which appear only once. V usage is TRBV6-5 and J usage is TRBJ2-1; D may be TRBD1 (6 bases). The sequenced sample consisted of PBMCs. This TCR was sampled from a man aged 45 to 65 in good health and CMV-seronegative. The DNA for the CDR3 is TGTGCCAGCAGTCGGACAGCCAGCTCCTACAATGAGCAGTTCTTC. Translation gives CASSRTASSYNEQFF.